A single sample gave rise to the 6 T cell receptor beta chains below, sequenced in a study of blood T cells in healthy people across ages. Through a sample-barcoded 5' primer and a J-beta primer mix, a second PCR was run for roughly 6 to 12 cycles. TCRdb used MiXCR to reprocess the 5' RACE reads, holding one entry per CDR3 protein. Among hundreds of thousands of distinct CDR3 sequences listed, 58% were seen once. The sequencing input was blood. All receptors come from a man younger than 40 in good health.

V and J are TRBV20-1 and TRBJ2-1, with 11 bases identical to TRBD2. The V and J ends lost 6 bases and 3 bases, in that order; junction bases with no gene match: 25. The CDR3 totals 21 residues. From germline, CDR1 is DFQATT and CDR2 SNEGSKA (reference sequence). The CDR3 region is CSAPGHLTGTSGKKGYNEQFF. The CDR3 nucleotides are TGCAGTGCCCCGGGCCACTTAACCGGGACTAGCGGAAAAAAGGGCTACAATGAGCAGTTCTTC.

The chain combines TRBV4-1 with TRBJ2-5, with D possibly called TRBD1 or TRBD2 (5 bases each). TRBJ2-7 matches the DNA end more closely, so the J call is doubtful. The CDR3 extends over 15 amino acids. Germline V gene lookup returns CDR1 MGHRA and CDR2 YSYEKL. The CDR3 DNA is TGCGCCAGCAGCCAAGAAGGGACGGGAACCAACGAGCAGTACTTC. Its protein is CASSQEGTGTNEQYF.

V usage is TRBV7-2 and J usage is TRBJ1-2, with 12 bases lining up with TRBD1. The CDR3 has 15 residues. Germline lookup yields CDR1 SGHTA and CDR2 FQGNSA. V gave up 4 bases and J gave up 8 bases; unmatched junction bases: 8. In DNA form, the CDR3 reads TGTGCCAGCAGCTCCCGGGACAGGGGGCAAAGAGGCTACACCTTC. It yields the protein CASSSRDRGQRGYTF.

The sample holds many counts of this clonotype. The chain recombines TRBV20-1 with TRBJ2-2; 8 bases are a match to TRBD2. The CDR3 spans 15 residues. V lost 3 bases to trimming and J lost 3 bases; unmatched junction nucleotides: 6. The germline CDR1 and CDR2 sequences are DFQATT and SNEGSKA (reference sequence). CDR3 DNA sequence: TGCAGTGCTAGTCGCCGGGAGGGGTACACCGGGGAGCTGTTTTTT. It translates to CSASRREGYTGELFF.

The chain joins TRBV7-2 to TRBJ1-5, with D possibly matching TRBD1 (6 bases). Germline V gene data show CDR1 as SGHTA and CDR2 as FQGNSA. This CDR3 comprises 15 residues. Between the trimmed V and J ends, which lost 5 bases and 1 base, there was a span of 12 bases. CDR3 sequence: CASSEQGRSNQPQHF. As DNA, the CDR3 is TGTGCCAGCAGCGAACAGGGAAGGAGCAATCAGCCCCAGCATTTT.

The chain couples TRBV20-1 to TRBJ2-5; unclear D gene. Looked up from germline, CDR1 is DFQATT and CDR2 is SNEGSKA (reference sequence). The CDR3 has 13 amino acids. V shed 6 bases and J shed 2 bases, with 13 bases lying between them. The CDR3 loop reads CSALIVAQETQYF. CDR3 DNA sequence: TGCAGTGCCCTTATCGTTGCACAAGAGACCCAGTACTTC.